Each of the 20 T cell receptor beta chains below was sequenced from the same sample in a study of blood T cell repertoires in COVID-19. The repertoire was sequenced with immunoSEQ multiplex PCR; TCRdb's copy has only in-frame clones and lacks some. The sample has 250,000 to 350,000 clones; about nine tenths are singletons. The sequenced material came from PBMCs or T cells enriched from blood (not recorded which). Receptors originate from a woman aged 18-29 years who had recovered from COVID-19.

The table lists this clone with a count of one. The CDR3 nucleotides are TGTGCCAGCAGCCGCAGGGGGTATGGGGATCAGCCCCAGCATTTT. Amino acids: CASSRRGYGDQPQHF. The rearrangement links TRBV21-1 to TRBJ1-5; the D call of TRBD1 is as the table states it, not checked on the DNA. TRBV21-1 is a recognized pseudogene. The CDR3 loop spans 15 amino acids.

V is TRBV19 and J is TRBJ1-2; 11 nucleotides agree with TRBD1. V dropped 9 bases and J dropped 6; count of bases not matched to a gene: 9. The germline CDR1 and CDR2 sequences are LNHDA and SQIVND (reference sequence). CDR3 length: 14 amino acids. CDR3 sequence reads: CASAPGTGGHGYTF. CDR3 in DNA: TGTGCCAGCGCACCGGGGACAGGGGGTCATGGCTACACCTTC.

This chain connects TRBV2 to TRBJ1-4; no reliable D call. CDR1 SNHLY and CDR2 FYNNEI come from the germline V gene. The V end lost 7 bases, the J end lost 0 bases, and 12 bases lay between the germline ends. The CDR3 extends over 15 amino acids. The CDR3 spells CASIWEGSTNEKLFF. The CDR3 bases are TGTGCCAGCATCTGGGAGGGTTCAACTAATGAAAAACTGTTTTTT.

This chain uses TRBV5-1 with TRBJ1-2; D gene uncertain. The CDR3 loop spans 14 amino acids. Germline V gives CDR1 SGHRS, CDR2 YFSETQ. Trimming shortened V by 1 base and J by 7 bases, and 14 bases separated the two germline ends. The CDR3: CASSLNVGDGGYTF. CDR3 DNA sequence: TGCGCCAGCAGCTTGAACGTCGGGGATGGTGGCTACACCTTC.

The rearrangement joins TRBV19 to TRBJ1-1; TRBD1 matches 8 bases. Germline V gene data show CDR1 as LNHDA and CDR2 as SQIVND (reference sequence). The CDR3 has 17 residues. V lost 5 bases to trimming and J lost 4 bases; unmatched junction nucleotides: 15. CDR3 coding DNA: TGTGCCAGTAGTCCTGTGAGAGACAGGGGACGGGGCACTGAAGCTTTCTTT. Translating gives CASSPVRDRGRGTEAFF. Full variable domain (missing parts from reference TRBV19 and TRBJ1-1): DGGITQSPKYLFRKEGQNVTLSCEQNLNHDAMYWYRQDPGQGLRLIYYSQIVNDFQKGDIAEGYSVSREKKESFPLTVTSAQKNPTAFYLCASSPVRDRGRGTEAFFGQGTRLTVV.

The rearrangement joins TRBV5-4 to TRBJ1-1; no clear D gene. The CDR3 is made up of 17 amino acids. Trimming pared 0 bases from V and 0 bases from J, leaving 15 bases between. CDR1 is SGHNT, CDR2 YYREEE, per germline (reference sequence). This CDR3 is CASSLVPTGLMNTEAFF. CDR3 DNA: TGTGCCAGCAGCTTGGTGCCGACGGGGTTGATGAACACTGAAGCTTTCTTT.

This chain joins TRBV4-1 and TRBJ2-3; 9 bases line up with TRBD2. With V trimmed by 1 base and J by 0 bases, 11 bases remained unmatched. Germline V gene data show CDR1 as MGHRA and CDR2 as YSYEKL. The CDR3 has 19 amino acids. The CDR3 DNA reads as TGCGCCAGCAGCCAAGGGACCGGGACTAGCCCGATAAGCACAGATACGCAGTATTTT. Protein sequence: CASSQGTGTSPISTDTQYF.

The chain combines TRBV5-1 with TRBJ2-5; 12 bases fit TRBD2. CDR3 size: 15 residues. CDR1 and CDR2 (germline): SGHRS, YFSETQ. Trimming cost V 4 bases and J 2 bases; bases outside gene matches: 3. In DNA form, the CDR3 reads TGCGCCAGCAGCATCGGACTAGCGGGGCAAGAGACCCAGTACTTC. Its protein is CASSIGLAGQETQYF.

This sequence joins TRBV15 and TRBJ2-5; 9 nucleotides match TRBD1. Germline trimming cut 1 base from V and 4 bases from J; bases unmatched to any gene: 4. Germline CDR1 and CDR2: LNHNV and YYDKDF (reference sequence). The length of the CDR3 is 15 residues. The DNA of the CDR3 is TGTGCCACCAGCAGAGGGACAGGGGAACGAGAGACCCAGTACTTC. This encodes CATSRGTGERETQYF.

The CDR3 DNA reads as TGTGCCAGCTCACCAGGACAGGAGGGAAACACCATATATTTT. Amino acid sequence: CASSPGQEGNTIYF. The chain joins TRBV18 to TRBJ1-3, with 7 bases lining up with TRBD1. Germline lookup yields CDR1 KGHSH and CDR2 LQKENI. V was pared by 2 bases and J by 4 bases, with 2 bases of the junction left unmatched. The CDR3 covers 14 residues.

This chain connects TRBV29-1 to TRBJ2-7; TRBD1 might be the D (6 bases). CDR3 size: 14 residues. The germline V gene encodes CDR1 SQVTM and CDR2 ANQGSEA. V lost 1 base, J lost 2 bases, and 12 bases lay in between. The DNA for the CDR3 is TGCAGCGTTGAAGGCCTGACAGGAGCCTACGAGCAGTACTTC. This gives the protein CSVEGLTGAYEQYF.

The CDR3 sequence: CASSSALARYNEQFF. CDR3 sequence (DNA): TGTGCCAGCAGCTCCGCCTTAGCGAGGTACAATGAGCAGTTCTTC. This chain uses TRBV11-1 with TRBJ2-1; TRBD2 might be the D (5 bases). Deletions cut 4 bases from V and 4 bases from J, with 14 bases between. Per germline, CDR1 SGHAT and CDR2 FQDESV (reference sequence). The CDR3 has 15 residues.

V and J are TRBV30 and TRBJ2-7, with unresolved D. V was pared by 0 bases and J by 4 bases, with 4 bases between. Germline V gene data show CDR1 as GTSNPN and CDR2 as SVGIG (reference sequence). The length of the CDR3 is 11 residues. CDR3 sequence reads: CAWSVQYEQYF. CDR3 DNA sequence: TGTGCCTGGAGTGTACAGTACGAGCAGTACTTC.

The CDR3 region is CASSLSPSSGSWNTQYF. CDR3 bases: TGTGCCAGCAGCTTATCCCCCTCTAGCGGGAGTTGGAATACGCAGTATTTT. This sequence joins TRBV7-3 and TRBJ2-3; 10 nucleotides agree with TRBD2. V shed 2 bases and J 7 bases; nucleotides not matched to a gene: 12. From germline, CDR1 is SGHTA and CDR2 FQGTGA. The CDR3 is 17 amino acids.

V gene TRBV7-9 combines with J gene TRBJ1-1, with 8 bases matching TRBD1. Trimming cost V 5 bases and J 4 bases; bases outside gene matches: 6. CDR1 is SEHNR, CDR2 FQNEAQ, per germline (reference sequence). CDR3 size: 14 residues. CDR3 DNA sequence: TGTGCCAGCAGCCTCACAGGGGGAGGCACTGAAGCTTTCTTT. Translation: CASSLTGGGTEAFF.

This sequence joins TRBV2 and TRBJ2-7, with a possible D match to TRBD1 (5 bases). This CDR3 region has 14 residues. Trimming pared 2 bases from V and 1 base from J, leaving 9 bases between. Germline lookup yields CDR1 SNHLY and CDR2 FYNNEI. In nucleotides, the CDR3 is TGTGCCAGCAGTGAAAGGGGATTGTCCTACGAGCAGTACTTC. Residues: CASSERGLSYEQYF.

The chain combines TRBV5-4 with TRBJ2-7, with a weak D call TRBD2 (6 bases). Trimming removed 4 bases from V and 3 bases from J, with 14 bases in between. Germline CDR1 reads SGHNT; CDR2 reads YYREEE (reference sequence). The CDR3 contains 14 residues. Here the CDR3 DNA reads TGTGCCAGCAGCCCCGGGGGTGCCCTCTACGAGCAGTACTTC. The encoded protein is CASSPGGALYEQYF. Using reference TRBV5-4 and TRBJ2-7 for the parts outside the CDR3, the full variable domain is ETGVTQSPTHLIKTRGQQVTLRCSSQSGHNTVSWYQQALGQGPQFIFQYYREEENGRGNFPPRFSGLQFPNYSSELNVNALELDDSALYLCASSPGGALYEQYFGPGTRLTVT.

This chain joins TRBV3-1 (or the pseudogene TRBV3-2) and TRBJ2-1; D perhaps matches TRBD2 (6 bases). V lost 1 base and J lost 1, with 8 bases in between. CDR3 length: 15 amino acids. Germline assignment: CDR1 LGHDT and CDR2 YNNKEL (reference sequence). The CDR3 loop reads CASSQAGTSYNEQFF. CDR3 nucleotides: TGTGCCAGCAGCCAAGCCGGGACTTCCTACAATGAGCAGTTCTTC.

The genes are TRBV9 and TRBJ2-1; the match to TRBD2 covers 12 bases. This CDR3 contains 17 residues. CDR1 SGDLS and CDR2 YYNGEE come from the germline V gene. The junction had 12 bases not matched to a gene; V was cut back by 4 bases and J by 7 bases. CDR3 in DNA: TGTGCCAGCAGCCCCCACCGACTAGCGGGAGTATCAAATGAGCAGTTCTTC. Protein product: CASSPHRLAGVSNEQFF. Using reference TRBV9 and TRBJ2-1 for the parts outside the CDR3, the full variable domain is DSGVTQTPKHLITATGQRVTLRCSPRSGDLSVYWYQQSLDQGLQFLIQYYNGEERAKGNILERFSAQQFPDLHSELNLSSLELGDSALYFCASSPHRLAGVSNEQFFGPGTRLTVL.

The rearrangement links TRBV13 to TRBJ1-4; D uncertain. The germline V gene encodes CDR1 PRHDT and CDR2 FYEKMQ (reference sequence). The CDR3 covers 13 residues. Trimming pared 8 bases from V and 4 bases from J, leaving 11 bases between. The CDR3 is CASSEGINEKLFF. The CDR3 DNA follows: TGTGCCAGCTCGGAGGGAATTAATGAAAAACTGTTTTTT.